What follows are 20 T cell receptor beta chains derived from one specimen sequenced in a study of blood T cell repertoires in COVID-19. TCRdb's table, derived via immunoSEQ multiplex PCR, lists solely in-frame clones and lacks some. The sample records around 300,000 clones, approximately 88% being singletons. Sequenced material: PBMCs or T cells enriched from blood (not recorded which). The receptors stem from a middle-aged woman who had recovered from COVID-19.

The chain uses TRBV6-2 or TRBV6-3 and TRBJ2-4, with 12 bases identical to TRBD2. V trimming: 6 bases; J trimming: 0 bases; junction bases outside the gene matches: 12. Germline V gene lookup returns CDR1 MNHEY and CDR2 SVGEGT. The CDR3 extends over 19 amino acids. In nucleotides, the CDR3 is TGTGCCAGCAGCCTGAGGACTAGCGGGACATCCCTAGCCAAAAACATTCAGTACTTC. Translating gives CASSLRTSGTSLAKNIQYF.

The chain is built from TRBV5-1 and TRBJ1-4, with D perhaps TRBD1 (5 bases). CDR3 length: 14 amino acids. Germline CDR1 SGHRS, CDR2 YFSETQ. Trimming stripped 2 bases from V and 8 bases from J, with 13 bases between. Here the CDR3 reads CASSFWATDEKLFF. In nucleotides, the CDR3 is TGCGCCAGCAGCTTTTGGGCGACAGACGAAAAACTGTTTTTT. Variable domain in full (rest from reference TRBV5-1 and TRBJ1-4): KAGVTQTPRYLIKTRGQQVTLSCSPISGHRSVSWYQQTPGQGLQFLFEYFSETQRNKGNFPGRFSGRQFSNSRSEMNVSTLELGDSALYLCASSFWATDEKLFFGSGTQLSVL.

CDR3 DNA sequence: TGTGCCACTATCCCACGGCTTCCGGAGGATTACGAGCAGTACTTC. This encodes CATIPRLPEDYEQYF. The genes are TRBV24-1 and TRBJ2-7, with a possible D match to TRBD2 (5 bases). This CDR3 contains 15 residues. V lost 10 bases and J 4 bases, leaving 22 bases between the germline ends. Germline V gene lookup returns CDR1 KGHDR and CDR2 SFDVKD.

V and J are TRBV7-9 and TRBJ1-5, with 8 bases matching TRBD1. Germline V gene lookup returns CDR1 SEHNR and CDR2 FQNEAQ (reference sequence). J was trimmed by 4 bases and V by 6 bases; bases with no gene match: 5. The CDR3 loop spans 14 amino acids. This CDR3 reads CASSIQGGNQPQHF. As DNA, the CDR3 is TGTGCCAGCAGTATACAGGGGGGTAATCAGCCCCAGCATTTT. The full variable domain, in which reference TRBV7-9 and TRBJ1-5 provide the parts outside the CDR3, is DTGVSQNPRHKITKRGQNVTFRCDPISEHNRLYWYRQTLGQGPEFLTYFQNEAQLEKSRLLSDRFSAERPKGSFSTLEIQRTEQGDSAMYLCASSIQGGNQPQHFGDGTRLSIL.

The chain uses TRBV14 and TRBJ2-7, with a weak D call TRBD1 (5 bases). The CDR3 extends over 15 amino acids. CDR1 and CDR2 from the germline V gene are SGHDN and FVKESK. Trimming left V 2 bases short and J 0 bases short, with 11 bases between. The CDR3 here is CASSQLGDSSYEQYF. DNA of the CDR3: TGTGCCAGCAGCCAATTGGGCGACAGCTCCTACGAGCAGTACTTC.

This chain joins TRBV29-1 and TRBJ1-3; the D is unclear. V was shortened by 4 bases and J by 0 bases, with 7 bases between the two germline ends. This CDR3 spans 13 amino acids. Germline assignment: CDR1 SQVTM and CDR2 ANQGSEA. The CDR3 DNA follows: TGCAGCGTTGTACTGAACTCTGGAAACACCATATATTTT. Translation: CSVVLNSGNTIYF.

This sequence joins TRBV4-3 and TRBJ2-7; D might be TRBD1 (5 bases). The V and J ends lost 4 bases and 3 bases respectively, with 25 bases between them. Per germline, CDR1 LGHNA and CDR2 YSLEER. The CDR3 contains 18 residues. The CDR3 DNA is TGCGCCAGCAGCCCAACCAAGAAAAGGACACCAAAGGGCTACGAGCAGTACTTC. Residues: CASSPTKKRTPKGYEQYF.

In this sample, this clone turned up many times. The genes are TRBV6-5 and TRBJ2-7, with 7 bases aligning to TRBD2. The CDR3 has 15 residues. Unmatched junction bases numbered 8, after V lost 4 bases and J lost 2 bases. Germline CDR1 MNHEY, CDR2 SVGAGI. Here the CDR3 reads CASSSRTSSPYEQYF. Written as DNA, the CDR3 is TGTGCCAGCAGTTCTCGGACTAGTTCCCCCTACGAGCAGTACTTC.

V is TRBV5-4 and J is TRBJ2-3; 7 bases align to TRBD2. CDR1 is SGHNT, CDR2 YYREEE, per germline (reference sequence). V was pared by 0 bases and J by 4 bases, with 2 bases of the junction left unmatched. The CDR3 extends over 14 amino acids. The CDR3 loop reads CASSLERGSDTQYF. Here the CDR3 DNA reads TGTGCCAGCAGCTTGGAGCGGGGCTCAGATACGCAGTATTTT.

V is TRBV7-9 and J is TRBJ1-2, with 7 bases fitting TRBD1. The V and J ends lost 5 bases and 2 bases, in that order; junction bases with no gene match: 8. Germline V gene data show CDR1 as SEHNR and CDR2 as FQNEAQ (reference sequence). This CDR3 contains 15 residues. In DNA form, the CDR3 reads TGTGCCAGCAGCCGAGCACGGACAGGAAACTATGGCTACACCTTC. It specifies CASSRARTGNYGYTF.

Remarks on this clone: Other DNA sequences within the sample encode an identical CDR3. The chain has TRBV10-2 and TRBJ2-7, with a tentative D call TRBD1 (6 bases). CDR3 length: 12 amino acids. Germline V gene lookup returns CDR1 WSHSY and CDR2 SAAADI. V gave up 6 bases and J gave up 0 bases, with 6 bases separating them. The DNA for the CDR3 is TGCGCCAGCAGGGACAGCTCCTACGAGCAGTACTTC. This gives the protein CASRDSSYEQYF.

The chain employs TRBV28 and TRBJ1-1; perhaps TRBD1 as D (5 bases). The CDR3 length is 15 residues. Trimming removed 7 bases from V and 1 base from J, with 16 bases in between. The V gene's germline CDR1 is MDHEN and CDR2 SYDVKM. CDR3 coding DNA: TGTGCCAGCACAATAGGGGCCGTATGGAACACTGAAGCTTTCTTT. Amino acids: CASTIGAVWNTEAFF.

This clone was detected only once. This rearrangement joins TRBV15 to TRBJ1-2; D is unclear. The CDR3 is 16 residues long. The V gene lost 0 bases and the J gene lost 4 bases, with 15 bases spanning the gap. Germline V lookup: CDR1 LNHNV, CDR2 YYDKDF (reference sequence). The DNA for the CDR3 is TGTGCCACCAGCAGAGATCTTTCTCGGAGTCTCTATGGCTACACCTTC. This encodes CATSRDLSRSLYGYTF.

The CDR3 sequence: CASSFMTSGRDPTGELFF. The CDR3 nucleotides read TGTGCCAGCAGTTTTATGACTAGCGGGAGAGACCCCACCGGGGAGCTGTTTTTT. The chain recombines TRBV27 with TRBJ2-2; 12 nucleotides align to TRBD2. CDR1 is MNHEY and CDR2 is SMNVEV in the germline V gene (reference sequence). The CDR3 is 18 residues long. The J segment lost 4 bases and the V segment lost 3 bases, leaving 9 bases of the junction unmatched.

The rearrangement links TRBV6-6 to TRBJ2-1, with 7 bases aligning to TRBD2. The germline CDR1 and CDR2 sequences are MNHNY and SVGAGI (reference sequence). The CDR3 consists of 12 residues. V was pared by 4 bases and J by 10 bases, with 4 bases of the junction left unmatched. The DNA of the CDR3 is TGTGCCAGCAGTTCGGGACTACCCGAGCAGTTCTTC. Protein: CASSSGLPEQFF.

The J gene is TRBJ2-5, the V gene TRBV21-1; the table names TRBD1, a call not compared with the DNA. TRBV21-1 is a documented pseudogene. The CDR3 is made up of 18 amino acids. CDR3 DNA: TGTGCCAGCAACCCACCCGATGGAGACAGTCCGACCCAAGAGACCCAGTACTTC. Translated, it gives CASNPPDGDSPTQETQYF.

This sequence joins TRBV30 and TRBJ2-5; 7 bases are shared with TRBD1. This CDR3 comprises 14 residues. Germline CDR1 reads GTSNPN; CDR2 reads SVGIG (reference sequence). J was trimmed by 3 bases and V by 5 bases; bases with no gene match: 9. The CDR3 sequence: CAWAPWTGEETQYF. CDR3 nucleotide sequence: TGTGCCTGGGCCCCATGGACAGGAGAAGAGACCCAGTACTTC.

This chain links TRBV27 with TRBJ1-2; maybe TRBD1 (6 bases). Germline V gives CDR1 MNHEY, CDR2 SMNVEV (reference sequence). V gave up 8 bases and J gave up 2 bases, with 12 bases separating them. CDR3 length: 13 amino acids. The CDR3 loop is CASQGGENYGYTF. In nucleotides, the CDR3 is TGTGCCAGCCAAGGGGGGGAGAACTATGGCTACACCTTC.

The rearrangement uses TRBV4-2 and TRBJ2-1, with 8 bases fitting TRBD2. The CDR3 contains 14 residues. Germline lookup yields CDR1 LGHNA and CDR2 YNFKEQ. After removal of 2 bases from V and 6 bases from J, the junction contained 3 bases not matched to a gene. In DNA, the CDR3 is TGTGCCAGCAGCCAACGTCTAGCGGGCAATGAGCAGTTCTTC. Translated, it gives CASSQRLAGNEQFF.

This clone has only a few counts. The gene calls are TRBV5-5 and TRBJ2-7; D is possibly TRBD2 (5 bases). V was shortened by 5 bases and J by 0 bases, with 15 bases between the two germline ends. The CDR3 totals 15 residues. Germline V gene sequence: CDR1 SGHKS, CDR2 YYEKEE (reference sequence). The CDR3 DNA is TGTGCCAGCAGACTAGGACCGAGGAGCTCCTACGAGCAGTACTTC. This codes for CASRLGPRSSYEQYF.